What follows are 21 T cell receptor beta chains derived from one specimen sequenced in a study of early T cells in non-severe SARS-CoV-2 infection. TCRdb re-derived calls from the 5' RACE reads in MiXCR, one entry per CDR3 protein. The sample consists of 80,000 to 100,000 distinct CDR3 sequences, about 12% of them appearing once. Sequencing was performed on whole blood. These receptors all come from an adult who was a healthcare worker with PCR-confirmed SARS-CoV-2 infection or an uninfected control (not recorded which).

This clonotype was seen a few times. DNA for the CDR3: TGTGCCAGCAGTCAGCAGGAGACAGGGCAAGCTTTCTTT. Amino acid sequence: CASSQQETGQAFF. The chain is built from TRBV12-3 or TRBV12-4 and TRBJ1-1; TRBD1 agrees at 7 bases. The trim removed 5 bases at V and 9 bases at J, leaving 9 bases unmatched. The CDR3 has 13 residues.

This clonotype was seen a handful of times. The chain is built from TRBV3-2 and TRBJ1-5. TRBV3-2 is deemed a pseudogene. The CDR3 is 16 amino acids. CDR3 coding DNA: TGTGCCAGCAGCCAAGATAGCGTGATGGGCAATCAGCCCCAGCATTTT. Translated, it gives CASSQDSVMGNQPQHF.

This clonotype was seen repeatedly, ten times or more. This CDR3 is CASSQDLASGSNEQFF. CDR3 nucleotide sequence: TGCGCCAGCAGCCAAGATCTAGCTAGCGGGAGCAATGAGCAGTTCTTC. The chain combines TRBV4-3 with TRBJ2-1; 10 bases agree with TRBD2. The V gene end was trimmed by 0 bases and the J gene end by 6 bases; junction bases not matched to a gene: 5. Per the germline V gene, CDR1 is LGHNA and CDR2 is YSLEER. This CDR3 comprises 16 residues.

This clonotype turned up a few times. This chain connects TRBV6-5 to TRBJ2-5; D remains unclear. This CDR3 has 11 residues. The germline V gene has CDR1 MNHEY and CDR2 SVGAGI. V dropped 2 bases and J dropped 7 bases, with 5 bases sitting between them. This chain's CDR3 is CASSYGRTQYF. The CDR3 DNA follows: TGTGCCAGCAGTTACGGGCGGACCCAGTACTTC.

This clonotype was recorded at least ten times. The chain employs TRBV29-1 and TRBJ1-2, with TRBD1 matching 8 bases. Losses at the gene ends were 6 bases for V and 0 bases for J; bases not matched to a gene: 0. Per the germline V gene, CDR1 is SQVTM and CDR2 is ANQGSEA. The length of the CDR3 is 12 residues. Here the CDR3 DNA reads TGCAGCGTACAGGGGGCTAACTATGGCTACACCTTC. Protein sequence: CSVQGANYGYTF.

This clonotype showed up many times. The genes are TRBV7-2 and TRBJ1-5; D is uncertain. Germline V gene sequence: CDR1 SGHTA, CDR2 FQGNSA. This CDR3 comprises 17 residues. Trimming cost V 1 base and J 2 bases, with 15 bases left between them. Here the CDR3 DNA reads TGTGCCAGCAGCTTAGAGGCCGCGCAGGCGGGCAATCAGCCCCAGCATTTT. Protein sequence: CASSLEAAQAGNQPQHF.

This clonotype was seen a handful of times. This chain's CDR3 is CSPPGQGLAYGYTF. The CDR3 nucleotides are TGCAGCCCACCGGGACAGGGGCTGGCCTATGGCTACACCTTC. The chain combines TRBV29-1 with TRBJ1-2; 10 bases align to TRBD1. V gave up 8 bases and J gave up 4 bases; unmatched junction bases: 10. Germline V gives CDR1 SQVTM, CDR2 ANQGSEA. The CDR3 runs to 14 residues.

The chain employs TRBV6-1 and TRBJ2-7, with D perhaps being TRBD1 or TRBD2 (5 bases each). CDR1 is MNHNS, CDR2 SASEGT, per germline. The CDR3 has 13 amino acids. V was shortened by 7 bases and J by 6 bases, with 16 bases between the two germline ends. The CDR3: CASIGTATGEQYF. DNA of the CDR3: TGTGCCAGCATCGGGACCGCTACCGGCGAGCAGTACTTC.

This clonotype turned up a few times. V is TRBV18 and J is TRBJ2-1; unclear D gene. Germline V gene sequence: CDR1 KGHSH, CDR2 LQKENI. CDR3 length: 12 residues. Trimming shortened V by 2 bases and J by 5 bases, and 4 bases separated the two germline ends. This CDR3 is CASSPIDNEQFF. The DNA for the CDR3 is TGTGCCAGCTCACCAATAGACAATGAGCAGTTCTTC.

The chain uses TRBV7-9 and TRBJ1-1; D gene ambiguous. V lost 1 base to trimming and J lost 5 bases, with 11 bases between them. Per germline, CDR1 SEHNR and CDR2 FQNEAQ (reference sequence). The CDR3 loop spans 14 amino acids. The CDR3 loop is CASSLGSERTEAFF. As DNA, the CDR3 is TGTGCCAGCAGCTTAGGGTCCGAGAGGACTGAAGCTTTCTTT. The variable domain in full, completed from reference TRBV7-9 and TRBJ1-1, reads DTGVSQNPRHKITKRGQNVTFRCDPISEHNRLYWYRQTLGQGPEFLTYFQNEAQLEKSRLLSDRFSAERPKGSFSTLEIQRTEQGDSAMYLCASSLGSERTEAFFGQGTRLTVV.

This clonotype came up many times. The rearrangement uses TRBV19 and TRBJ2-2, with 10 bases matching TRBD2. Germline CDR1 and CDR2: LNHDA and SQIVND (reference sequence). CDR3 length: 16 amino acids. V shed 3 bases and J 4 bases; nucleotides not matched to a gene: 5. The CDR3 loop is CASSIPSGRATGELFF. CDR3 bases: TGTGCCAGTAGTATCCCCAGCGGGAGGGCCACCGGGGAGCTGTTTTTT.

The chain carries TRBV7-6 and TRBJ2-5; possible D gene TRBD1, 6 bases. The CDR3 totals 17 residues. Germline V gives CDR1 SGHVS, CDR2 FNYEAQ. V gave up 1 base and J gave up 4 bases, with 19 bases separating them. The chain's CDR3 is CASSLEVSGARAETQYF. The CDR3 region has the DNA TGTGCCAGCAGCTTAGAGGTCTCAGGGGCGCGGGCAGAGACCCAGTACTTC.

This clonotype showed up many times. V is TRBV20-1 and J is TRBJ2-7; the match to TRBD2 covers 14 bases. This CDR3 spans 15 amino acids. The junction had 6 bases not matched to a gene; V was cut back by 5 bases and J by 3 bases. The germline CDR1 and CDR2 sequences are DFQATT and SNEGSKA (reference sequence). CDR3 in DNA: TGCAGTGCTCCCCAGGGACTAGCGGGAGTCTACGAGCAGTACTTC. This sequence encodes CSAPQGLAGVYEQYF.

In this sample, this clonotype turned up many times. The CDR3 here is CASRSSGRGYEQYF. CDR3 nucleotides: TGTGCCAGCAGATCTAGCGGGAGGGGCTACGAGCAGTACTTC. The chain joins TRBV6-2 or TRBV6-3 to TRBJ2-7, with 12 bases matching TRBD2. This CDR3 contains 14 residues. Germline CDR1 MNHEY, CDR2 SVGEGT. The trim removed 6 bases at V and 3 bases at J, leaving 3 bases unmatched.

This clonotype rates as medium-sized. CDR3 nucleotide sequence: TGTGCCAGCAGCTCGACACCGGGACTAGCGGGAGTGCCGGAGACCCAGTACTTC. It is translated as CASSSTPGLAGVPETQYF. The chain combines TRBV7-3 with TRBJ2-5, with 14 bases identical to TRBD2. Trimming removed 4 bases from V and 5 bases from J; junction bases left unmatched: 12. CDR1 is SGHTA, CDR2 FQGTGA, per germline. The CDR3 contains 18 residues.

The sample holds a few counts of this clonotype. The chain recombines TRBV29-1 with TRBJ2-1, with D maybe TRBD2 (6 bases). Per germline, CDR1 SQVTM and CDR2 ANQGSEA. The CDR3 runs 14 residues. V was trimmed by 1 base and J by 2 bases, leaving 9 bases between them. DNA of the CDR3: TGCAGCGTTGAAGGTGGGGGGACCTACAATGAGCAGTTCTTC. Protein sequence: CSVEGGGTYNEQFF.

This clonotype was observed at least ten times. The chain links TRBV7-8 to TRBJ2-7; D may be TRBD2 (5 bases). The CDR3 is 12 residues long. Germline assignment: CDR1 SGHVS and CDR2 FQNEAQ. The V end lost 7 bases, the J end lost 5 bases, and 12 bases lay between the germline ends. In nucleotides, the CDR3 is TGTGCCAGCATCACTAGAGGGCACGAGCAGTACTTC. Translation: CASITRGHEQYF.

In this sample, this clonotype turned up a few times. The chain employs TRBV11-1 and TRBJ2-1, with 8 bases that match TRBD2. Germline V gene sequence: CDR1 SGHAT, CDR2 FQDESV (reference sequence). The CDR3 covers 13 residues. The ends lost 8 bases at V and 4 bases at J; junction bases unmatched: 4. This CDR3 reads CASAAGGYNEQFF. The CDR3 DNA is TGTGCCAGCGCGGCGGGAGGTTACAATGAGCAGTTCTTC.

This chain links TRBV4-2 with TRBJ2-7; D is perhaps TRBD2 (5 bases). This CDR3 is built from 14 residues. Germline CDR1 and CDR2: LGHNA and YNFKEQ. Trimming removed 4 bases at V and 3 bases at J, with 13 bases between. CDR3 in DNA: TGTGCCAGCAGCCCCGGGGAACGGGGCTACGAGCAGTACTTC. It specifies CASSPGERGYEQYF.

V gene TRBV9 combines with J gene TRBJ2-3; D is ambiguous. The germline V gene encodes CDR1 SGDLS and CDR2 YYNGEE. V lost 0 bases and J lost 4, with 18 bases in between. There are 17 residues in the CDR3. DNA of the CDR3: TGTGCCAGCAGCGTAGGGGTGTCTAATTTTGGTTCAGATACGCAGTATTTT. Its protein product is CASSVGVSNFGSDTQYF.

There are many counts of this clonotype. Its ends do not fully match the called genes, so a read error is possible. The rearrangement links TRBV6-6 to TRBJ1-3; 7 bases fit TRBD1. The CDR3 extends over 16 amino acids. Germline CDR1 MNHNY, CDR2 SVGAGI (reference sequence). CDR3 nucleotides: TGTGCCAGCAGCTGGAACAGGGGTGTATCTGAAAACACCATATATTTT. Translation gives CASSWNRGVSENTIYF.